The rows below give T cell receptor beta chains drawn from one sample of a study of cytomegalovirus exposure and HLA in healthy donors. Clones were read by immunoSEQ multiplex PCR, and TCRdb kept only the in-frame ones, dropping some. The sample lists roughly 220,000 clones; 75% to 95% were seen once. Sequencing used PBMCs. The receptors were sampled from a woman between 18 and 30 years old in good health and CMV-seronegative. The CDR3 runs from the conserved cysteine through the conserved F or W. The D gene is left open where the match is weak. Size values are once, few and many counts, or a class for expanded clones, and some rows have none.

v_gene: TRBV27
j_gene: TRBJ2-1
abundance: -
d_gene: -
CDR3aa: CASSWFGGLYNEQFF
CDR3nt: TGTGCCAGCAGTTGGTTTGGGGGCCTCTACAATGAGCAGTTCTTC

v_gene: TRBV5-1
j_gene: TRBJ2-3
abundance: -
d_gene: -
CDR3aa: CASSIGGVSTDTQYF
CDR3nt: TGCGCCAGCAGCATAGGGGGTGTTAGCACAGATACGCAGTATTTT

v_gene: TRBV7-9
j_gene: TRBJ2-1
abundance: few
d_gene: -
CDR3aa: CASSFSTVGPTDEQFF
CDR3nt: TGTGCCAGCAGCTTCAGTACTGTGGGCCCTACCGATGAGCAGTTCTTC

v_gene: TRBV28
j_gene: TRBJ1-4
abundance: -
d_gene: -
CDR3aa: CASRLNEKLFF
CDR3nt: TGTGCCAGCAGACTTAATGAAAAACTGTTTTTT

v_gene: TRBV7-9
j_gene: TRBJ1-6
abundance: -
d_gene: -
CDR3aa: CASSLAQGDSPLHF
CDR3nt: TGTGCCAGCAGCTTAGCACAGGGAGACTCACCCCTCCACTTT

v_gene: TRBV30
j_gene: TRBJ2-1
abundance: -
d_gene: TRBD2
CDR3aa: CAWTAGALRQFF
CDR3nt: TGTGCCTGGACTGCGGGAGCCTTGAGGCAGTTCTTC

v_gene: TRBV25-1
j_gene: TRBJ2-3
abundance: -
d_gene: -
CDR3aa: CASHGGGGNTQYF
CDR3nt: TGTGCCAGCCACGGGGGAGGAGGGAATACGCAGTATTTT

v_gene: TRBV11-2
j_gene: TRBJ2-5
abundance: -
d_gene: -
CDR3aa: CASSLVGQLQETQYF
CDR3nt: TGTGCCAGCAGCTTAGTCGGACAGCTGCAAGAGACCCAGTACTTC

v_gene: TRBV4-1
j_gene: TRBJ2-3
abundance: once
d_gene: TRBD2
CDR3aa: CASSQEGREGADTQYF
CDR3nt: TGCGCCAGCAGCCAAGAGGGGCGGGAGGGCGCAGATACGCAGTATTTT

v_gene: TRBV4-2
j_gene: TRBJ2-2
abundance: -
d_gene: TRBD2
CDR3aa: CASSQRAWGSGSRYTGELFF
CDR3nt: TGTGCCAGCAGCCAACGGGCCTGGGGGAGCGGGAGTCGTTACACCGGGGAGCTGTTTTTT

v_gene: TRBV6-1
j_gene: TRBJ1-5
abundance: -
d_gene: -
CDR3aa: CASSDAGNQPQHF
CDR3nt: TGTGCCAGCAGTGATGCGGGAAATCAGCCCCAGCATTTT

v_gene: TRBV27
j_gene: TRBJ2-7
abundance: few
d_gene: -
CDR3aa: CASSRQITYEQYF
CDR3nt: TGTGCCAGCAGTCGACAAATTACCTACGAGCAGTACTTC

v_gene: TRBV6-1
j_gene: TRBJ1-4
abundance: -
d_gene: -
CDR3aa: CASSTQRQAEKLFF
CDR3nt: TGTGCCAGCAGTACCCAAAGACAAGCTGAAAAACTGTTTTTT

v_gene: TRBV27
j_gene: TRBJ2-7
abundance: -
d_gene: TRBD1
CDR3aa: CASSLFFDRGYEQYF
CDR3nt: TGTGCCAGCAGTTTATTTTTCGACAGGGGGTACGAGCAGTACTTC

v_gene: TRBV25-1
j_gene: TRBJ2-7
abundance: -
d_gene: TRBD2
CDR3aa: CATTGRAWYEQYF
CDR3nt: TGTGCCACCACGGGGAGGGCTTGGTACGAGCAGTACTTC

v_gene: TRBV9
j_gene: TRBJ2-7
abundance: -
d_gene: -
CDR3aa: CASSASRNRGSERDTYEQYF
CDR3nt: TGTGCCAGCAGCGCGAGTAGGAACAGGGGGAGCGAGCGGGATACCTACGAGCAGTACTTC

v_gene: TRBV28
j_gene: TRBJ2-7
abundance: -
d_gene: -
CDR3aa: CASSQNYEQYF
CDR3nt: TGTGCCAGCAGCCAAAATTACGAGCAGTACTTC

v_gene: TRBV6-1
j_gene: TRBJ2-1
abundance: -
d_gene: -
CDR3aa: CASMWLRVSYNEQFF
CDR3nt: TGTGCCAGCATGTGGTTGAGGGTCTCCTACAATGAGCAGTTCTTC

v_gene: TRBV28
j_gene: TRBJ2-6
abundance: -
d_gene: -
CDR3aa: CASSPIGGSGANVLTF
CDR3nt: TGTGCCAGCAGTCCCATCGGAGGCTCTGGGGCCAACGTCCTGACTTTC

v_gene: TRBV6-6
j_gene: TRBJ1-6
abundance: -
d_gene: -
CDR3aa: CASSSGTTSPLHF
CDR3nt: TGTGCCAGCAGCTCCGGGACAACTTCACCCCTCCACTTT

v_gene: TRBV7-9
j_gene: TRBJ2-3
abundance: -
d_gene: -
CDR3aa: CASSRTDTQYF
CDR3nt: TGTGCCAGCAGCCGTACAGATACGCAGTATTTT

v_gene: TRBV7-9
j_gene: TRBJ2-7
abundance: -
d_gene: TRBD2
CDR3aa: CASSLGLAGFGTYEQYF
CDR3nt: TGTGCCAGCAGCTTAGGTCTAGCGGGCTTTGGGACCTACGAGCAGTACTTC

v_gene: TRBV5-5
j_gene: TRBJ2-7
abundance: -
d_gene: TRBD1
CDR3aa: CASSRLGTGVSYEQYF
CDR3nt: TGTGCCAGCAGCCGTCTCGGGACAGGGGTTTCGTACGAGCAGTACTTC

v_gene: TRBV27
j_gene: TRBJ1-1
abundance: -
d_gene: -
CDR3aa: CATKLSGTLTEAFF
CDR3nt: TGTGCCACGAAGTTATCGGGGACACTCACTGAAGCTTTCTTT

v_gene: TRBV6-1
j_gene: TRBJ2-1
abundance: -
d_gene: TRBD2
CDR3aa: CATSTSGSYNEQFF
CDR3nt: TGTGCCACAAGTACTAGCGGATCCTACAATGAGCAGTTCTTC

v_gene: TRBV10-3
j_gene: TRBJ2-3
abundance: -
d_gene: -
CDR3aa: CAISESGVRDTQYF
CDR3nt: TGTGCCATCAGTGAGTCAGGGGTGAGAGATACGCAGTATTTT

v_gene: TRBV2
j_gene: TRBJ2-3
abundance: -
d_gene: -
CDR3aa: CASKPDTDTQYF
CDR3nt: TGTGCCAGCAAGCCTGACACAGATACGCAGTATTTT

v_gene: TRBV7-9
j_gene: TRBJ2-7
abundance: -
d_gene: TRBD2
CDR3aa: CASSSPASGNYGQYF
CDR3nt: TGTGCCAGCAGCTCCCCGGCTAGCGGGAACTACGGTCAGTACTTC

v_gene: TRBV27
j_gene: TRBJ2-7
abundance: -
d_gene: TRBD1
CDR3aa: CASSSRTGRYEQYF
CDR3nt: TGTGCCAGCAGTTCTAGGACAGGCCGTTACGAGCAGTACTTC

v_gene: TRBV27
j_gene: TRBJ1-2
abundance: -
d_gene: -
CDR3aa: CASSLQGKGYGYTF
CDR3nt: TGTGCCAGCAGTTTACAGGGGAAGGGCTATGGCTACACCTTC

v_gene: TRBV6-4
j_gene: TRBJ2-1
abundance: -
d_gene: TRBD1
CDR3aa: CASTRDRGDNEQFF
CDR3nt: TGTGCCAGCACTCGGGACAGGGGAGACAATGAGCAGTTCTTC

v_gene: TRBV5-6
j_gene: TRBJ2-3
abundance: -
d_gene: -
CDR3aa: CASSFGSGYTDTQYF
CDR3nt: TGTGCCAGCAGCTTCGGTAGCGGATACACAGATACGCAGTATTTT

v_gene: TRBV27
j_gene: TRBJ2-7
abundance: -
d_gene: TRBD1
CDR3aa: CASSLARGLSYEQYF
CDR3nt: TGTGCCAGCAGTTTGGCCAGGGGGCTTTCCTACGAGCAGTACTTC

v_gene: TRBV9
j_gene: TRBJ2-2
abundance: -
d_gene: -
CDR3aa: CASSPSHGTGELFF
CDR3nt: TGTGCCAGCAGCCCCTCCCACGGCACCGGGGAGCTGTTTTTT

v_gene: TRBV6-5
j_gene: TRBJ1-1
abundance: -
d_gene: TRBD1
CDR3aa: CASSWDGTGSTEAFF
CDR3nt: TGTGCCAGCAGTTGGGATGGGACAGGGTCGACTGAAGCTTTCTTT

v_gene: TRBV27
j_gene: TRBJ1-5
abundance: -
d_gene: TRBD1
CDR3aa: CASSPMTGYQPQHF
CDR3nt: TGTGCCAGCAGTCCTATGACAGGGTACCAGCCCCAGCATTTT

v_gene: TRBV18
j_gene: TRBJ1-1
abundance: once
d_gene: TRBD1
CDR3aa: CASSLGQGDTEAFF
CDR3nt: TGTGCCAGCTCACTGGGACAGGGAGATACTGAAGCTTTCTTT

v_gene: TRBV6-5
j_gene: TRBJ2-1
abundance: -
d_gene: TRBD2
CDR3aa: CASRGTTYNEQFF
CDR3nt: TGTGCCAGCAGGGGGACTACCTACAATGAGCAGTTCTTC

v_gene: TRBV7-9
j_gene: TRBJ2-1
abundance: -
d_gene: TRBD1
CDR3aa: CASSSAGGEQFF
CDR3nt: TGTGCCAGCAGCTCGGCAGGGGGTGAGCAGTTCTTC

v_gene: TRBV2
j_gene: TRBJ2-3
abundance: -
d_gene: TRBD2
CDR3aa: CASSGGLGGYTDTQYF
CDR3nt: TGTGCCAGCAGTGGGGGACTAGGGGGATACACAGATACGCAGTATTTT

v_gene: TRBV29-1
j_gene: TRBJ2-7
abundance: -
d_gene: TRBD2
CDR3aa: CSGRRAGGYEQYF
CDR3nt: TGCAGCGGCCGTCGAGCGGGGGGCTACGAGCAGTACTTC